These 29 T cell receptor beta chains were sequenced from one sample in a study of Ad26.COV2.S vaccination and SARS-CoV-2 variants. Clones were sequenced by immunoSEQ multiplex PCR, and TCRdb holds only the in-frame ones, with some missing. Among more than 300,000 clones listed, 75% to 90% were seen once. Specified treatment: 15 to 20 received Ad26.COV2.S at low or high dose, single or two shots; about 5 received placebo; per-sample allocation not given. Day 63 following the first vaccine or placebo injection was when the samples were taken. Sequencing used peripheral blood, obtained in a trial of Ad26.COV2.S vaccine versus placebo. These receptors all come from a person between 18 and 65 years old who received the Ad26.COV2.S COVID-19 vaccine or a placebo.

The chain has TRBV30 and TRBJ1-5, with D perhaps TRBD1 (6 bases). Trimming removed 3 bases at V and 9 bases at J, with 18 bases between. The length of the CDR3 is 14 residues. Germline lookup yields CDR1 GTSNPN and CDR2 SVGIG (reference sequence). Here the CDR3 DNA reads TGTGCCTGGAGCGAATTAATGAAAGGGGGGCCCCAGCATTTT. It codes for CAWSELMKGGPQHF.

The chain uses TRBV2 and TRBJ1-5; the D gene is possibly TRBD1 (6 bases). The length of the CDR3 is 14 residues. Germline V gene data show CDR1 as SNHLY and CDR2 as FYNNEI. Trimming removed 6 bases at V and 1 base at J, with 10 bases between. DNA of the CDR3: TGTGCCAGCAGAGTCACAGGGAGCAATCAGCCCCAGCATTTT. Residues: CASRVTGSNQPQHF.

The rearrangement links TRBV18 to TRBJ1-1; D perhaps matches TRBD1 (6 bases). Germline values: CDR1 KGHSH, CDR2 LQKENI. The CDR3 contains 16 residues. Deletions cut 6 bases from V and 2 bases from J, with 19 bases between. CDR3 DNA sequence: TGTGCCAGCTCCCCCTTGGGGGCACCCTTCAACACTGAAGCTTTCTTT. Translation: CASSPLGAPFNTEAFF.

V and J are TRBV19 and TRBJ1-2; TRBD1 agrees at 7 bases. V was clipped by 4 bases and J by 3 bases; unmatched bases: 8. The germline V gene encodes CDR1 LNHDA and CDR2 SQIVND (reference sequence). CDR3 length: 15 residues. This CDR3 reads CASSTKTGSYYGYTF. Written as DNA, the CDR3 is TGTGCCAGTAGTACCAAGACAGGGAGCTACTATGGCTACACCTTC.

The chain uses TRBV3-1 (or the pseudogene TRBV3-2) and TRBJ1-6; D may be TRBD1 (5 bases). Deletions cut 1 base from V and 9 bases from J, with 7 bases between. The CDR3 contains 13 residues. Per the germline V gene, CDR1 is LGHDT and CDR2 is YNNKEL (reference sequence). For the CDR3, the DNA is TGTGCCAGCAGCCAAGGACAGACTTCACCCCTCCACTTT. Translation: CASSQGQTSPLHF.

This clone has at least ten counts. The rearrangement uses TRBV28 and TRBJ1-4; tentative D call: TRBD1 (6 bases). This CDR3 contains 16 residues. CDR1 and CDR2 (germline): MDHEN, SYDVKM. Trimming left V 6 bases short and J 5 bases short, with 19 bases between. The CDR3 is CASSIHGGAGNEKLFF. DNA for the CDR3: TGTGCCAGCAGCATCCACGGGGGGGCAGGAAATGAAAAACTGTTTTTT.

The chain recombines TRBV5-1 with TRBJ2-3, with D hard to call. V was clipped by 1 base and J by 3 bases, with 6 bases between them. CDR3 length equals 13 residues. Germline assignment: CDR1 SGHRS and CDR2 YFSETQ. The CDR3 region is CASSLIPTDTQYF. The DNA for the CDR3 is TGCGCCAGCAGCTTGATCCCAACAGATACGCAGTATTTT.

The rearrangement joins TRBV6-5 to TRBJ1-1; D is uncertain. The V end was cut by 7 bases, the J end by 3 bases, with 15 bases between. This CDR3 has 14 residues. CDR1 MNHEY and CDR2 SVGAGI come from the germline V gene. The CDR3 DNA sequence: TGTGCCAGCACCAAGACACTTGTCTACACTGAAGCTTTCTTT. As protein: CASTKTLVYTEAFF.

The chain joins TRBV18 to TRBJ2-7, with D possibly TRBD1 on 5 matching bases. Trimming pared 3 bases from V and 3 bases from J, leaving 18 bases between. This CDR3 is built from 16 residues. Germline V gene lookup returns CDR1 KGHSH and CDR2 LQKENI. Here the CDR3 reads CASSPGFTGPNYEQYF. CDR3 bases: TGTGCCAGCTCACCGGGTTTCACAGGACCAAACTACGAGCAGTACTTC.

V is TRBV28 and J is TRBJ1-2; D might be TRBD1 (5 bases). V was clipped by 6 bases and J by 8 bases, with 10 bases between them. This CDR3 is built from 11 residues. The V gene's germline CDR1 is MDHEN and CDR2 SYDVKM. In DNA, the CDR3 is TGTGCCAGCAGCTCCAGGGAGGGCTACACCTTC. It codes for CASSSREGYTF.

The V gene is TRBV4-1, the J gene TRBJ2-1; 7 positions match TRBD2. CDR3 length: 15 amino acids. V was clipped by 5 bases and J by 0 bases; unmatched bases: 4. Germline loops: CDR1 MGHRA, CDR2 YSYEKL. The CDR3 reads CASSERTSSYNEQFF. CDR3 DNA sequence: TGCGCCAGCAGCGAAAGGACTAGCTCCTACAATGAGCAGTTCTTC.

The gene calls are TRBV28 and TRBJ1-2; D might be TRBD1 (6 bases). Germline CDR1 is MDHEN and CDR2 is SYDVKM. The CDR3 runs to 16 residues. The V gene lost 5 bases and the J gene lost 6 bases, with 22 bases spanning the gap. The CDR3 loop reads CASSDTLKGGVNGYTF. In DNA form, the CDR3 reads TGTGCCAGCAGTGATACCCTAAAGGGGGGGGTAAATGGCTACACCTTC.

This clone has a single count. The chain uses TRBV4-2 and TRBJ2-1; tentatively, D is TRBD1 (5 bases). Between the trimmed V and J ends, which lost 1 base and 4 bases, there was a span of 11 bases. There are 15 residues in the CDR3. Germline loops: CDR1 LGHNA, CDR2 YNFKEQ. The CDR3 DNA reads TGTGCCAGCAGCCAAGCTGCGGACAATTACAATGAGCAGTTCTTC. It specifies CASSQAADNYNEQFF.

This chain joins TRBV6-6 and TRBJ1-5; D might be TRBD1 (5 bases). V shed 5 bases and J shed 5 bases, with 25 bases lying between them. Germline CDR1 and CDR2: MNHNY and SVGAGI (reference sequence). The length of the CDR3 is 18 residues. As DNA, the CDR3 is TGTGCCAGCAGTCCAACGGGGGGTCCTACGGGGTACGATCAGCCCCAGCATTTT. Its translation: CASSPTGGPTGYDQPQHF.

This chain links TRBV9 with TRBJ1-1; 9 positions match TRBD1. After removal of 3 bases from V and 0 bases from J, the junction contained 6 bases not matched to a gene. CDR1 SGDLS and CDR2 YYNGEE come from the germline V gene. This CDR3 is 16 amino acids long. The CDR3 here is CASSATGGTLNTEAFF. In DNA form, the CDR3 reads TGTGCCAGCAGCGCGACAGGGGGAACTTTGAACACTGAAGCTTTCTTT.

The chain links TRBV19 to TRBJ2-7; D is perhaps TRBD1 (7 bases). Germline V gene lookup returns CDR1 LNHDA and CDR2 SQIVND (reference sequence). V was pared by 3 bases and J by 4 bases, with 16 bases between. The CDR3 loop spans 15 amino acids. CDR3 DNA sequence: TGTGCCAGTAGTATTGGGGGGACAGCACTTTACGAGCAGTACTTC. Protein product: CASSIGGTALYEQYF.

This chain joins TRBV5-1 and TRBJ2-3; no reliable D call. CDR3 length equals 16 residues. The V end lost 0 bases, the J end lost 0 bases, and 11 bases lay between the germline ends. Germline V gene sequence: CDR1 SGHRS, CDR2 YFSETQ. The CDR3 region is CASSLVPKPSTDTQYF. CDR3 DNA: TGCGCCAGCAGCTTGGTTCCAAAACCCAGCACAGATACGCAGTATTTT. The variable domain in full, with the rest retrieved from reference TRBV5-1 and TRBJ2-3, is KAGVTQTPRYLIKTRGQQVTLSCSPISGHRSVSWYQQTPGQGLQFLFEYFSETQRNKGNFPGRFSGRQFSNSRSEMNVSTLELGDSALYLCASSLVPKPSTDTQYFGPGTRLTVL.

V usage is TRBV7-8 and J usage is TRBJ1-5; D might be TRBD1 (5 bases). The length of the CDR3 is 15 residues. Germline V gives CDR1 SGHVS, CDR2 FQNEAQ. V dropped 2 bases and J dropped 7 bases, with 15 bases sitting between them. The CDR3 nucleotides are TGTGCCAGCAGCTTAATGGGGTCAGGGAGCCAGCCCCAGCATTTT. Protein product: CASSLMGSGSQPQHF.

The J gene is TRBJ1-1, the V gene TRBV7-3; D gene ambiguous. The CDR3 is 13 residues long. Germline values: CDR1 SGHTA, CDR2 FQGTGA. Trimming shortened V by 0 bases and J by 4 bases, and 6 bases separated the two germline ends. For the CDR3, the DNA is TGTGCCAGCAGCTTAACCCGGGCCACTGAAGCTTTCTTT. As protein: CASSLTRATEAFF.

The rearrangement uses TRBV28 and TRBJ1-5; D possibly corresponds to TRBD1 (5 bases). Germline V lookup: CDR1 MDHEN, CDR2 SYDVKM. Trimming removed 6 bases from V and 1 base from J, with 10 bases in between. The CDR3 length is 14 residues. Here the CDR3 reads CASSRDSSNQPQHF. CDR3 nucleotides: TGTGCCAGCAGCCGGGACTCCAGCAATCAGCCCCAGCATTTT.

The chain links TRBV5-8 to TRBJ2-3; D is undetermined. Germline CDR1 and CDR2: SGHTS and YDEGEE. With 1 base removed from V and 2 bases from J, the gap between germline ends came to 8 bases. The CDR3 has 14 residues. In DNA form, the CDR3 reads TGTGCCAGCAGCTTGAGTCTATACACAGATACGCAGTATTTT. Translation: CASSLSLYTDTQYF.

This chain uses TRBV6-6 with TRBJ1-4, with D possibly TRBD1 on 5 matching bases. The germline gives CDR1 MNHNY, CDR2 SVGAGI (reference sequence). V was cut by 2 bases and J by 6 bases, with 7 bases left in between. The CDR3 runs to 13 residues. CDR3 nucleotides: TGTGCCAGCAGTTACCGGGGGTATGAAAAACTGTTTTTT. Protein product: CASSYRGYEKLFF.

V gene TRBV4-1 combines with J gene TRBJ2-5; 9 nucleotides align to TRBD1. The CDR3 runs 18 residues. V shed 1 base and J 2 bases; nucleotides not matched to a gene: 11. CDR1 and CDR2 (germline): MGHRA, YSYEKL. CDR3 sequence reads: CASSQVARDRVRQETQYF. In DNA form, the CDR3 reads TGCGCCAGCAGCCAAGTAGCCCGGGACAGGGTTCGACAAGAGACCCAGTACTTC.

The V and J genes are TRBV14 and TRBJ1-3; weak D call: TRBD1 (5 bases). This CDR3 is built from 15 residues. Per germline, CDR1 SGHDN and CDR2 FVKESK. V shed 4 bases and J shed 0 bases, with 10 bases lying between them. This CDR3 is CASSPAGGSGNTIYF. The CDR3 DNA reads as TGTGCCAGCAGCCCAGCGGGGGGCTCTGGAAACACCATATATTTT.

The chain recombines TRBV29-1 with TRBJ2-3; 12 bases fit TRBD2. Germline V gene data show CDR1 as SQVTM and CDR2 as ANQGSEA. V was pared by 4 bases and J by 6 bases, with 2 bases of the junction left unmatched. CDR3 length: 13 amino acids. CDR3 region: CSVAGTSGDTQYF. The CDR3 nucleotides read TGCAGCGTTGCCGGGACTAGCGGGGATACGCAGTATTTT.

The rearrangement joins TRBV19 to TRBJ1-2; D is ambiguous. Germline CDR1 LNHDA, CDR2 SQIVND (reference sequence). The CDR3 spans 13 residues. Trimming stripped 5 bases from V and 6 bases from J, with 13 bases between. The CDR3 here is CASSLTDSHGYTF. CDR3 coding DNA: TGTGCCAGTAGTCTCACGGACTCCCATGGCTACACCTTC.

The genes are TRBV3-1 (or the pseudogene TRBV3-2) and TRBJ1-1; the match to TRBD1 covers 11 bases. Germline loops: CDR1 LGHDT, CDR2 YNNKEL (reference sequence). The CDR3 has 16 residues. V shed 4 bases and J 5 bases; nucleotides not matched to a gene: 9. In DNA, the CDR3 is TGTGCCAGCAGCCGGACAGGGGGCGCGGCATGGACTGAAGCTTTCTTT. Translating gives CASSRTGGAAWTEAFF.

The chain recombines TRBV6-1 with TRBJ1-4, with TRBD1 matching 7 bases. Germline values: CDR1 MNHNS, CDR2 SASEGT. This CDR3 region has 14 residues. The V gene end was trimmed by 3 bases and the J gene end by 7 bases; junction bases not matched to a gene: 5. CDR3 coding DNA: TGTGCCAGCAGTGATACAGGGGCAGGTGAAAAACTGTTTTTT. Residues: CASSDTGAGEKLFF.

The chain joins TRBV29-1 to TRBJ2-7; 7 bases map to TRBD1. This CDR3 spans 12 amino acids. V trimming: 5 bases; J trimming: 4 bases; junction bases outside the gene matches: 5. The germline V gene encodes CDR1 SQVTM and CDR2 ANQGSEA. The CDR3 loop is CSVSDRSYEQYF. The CDR3 nucleotides are TGCAGCGTTTCGGACAGGAGTTACGAGCAGTACTTC.